This TCR beta chain was recorded in a study of vaccination and CD4 T cells after COVID-19. Background on the study: Samples were taken after vaccination, a median of around 76 days after dose two, with a range of 14 to 241. Study-wide points: Rising from 21 to 38, the median of SARS-CoV-2-reactive clonotypes did not change significantly.

CD4+ T cells that had been cultured provided DNA sequenced with the Oncomine TCR Beta short-read assay. Genomic DNA from cultured CD4+ T cells was extracted. Each CDR3 protein gets one entry after TCRdb re-called the PCR reads with MiXCR. In the table there are 20,000 to 30,000 distinct CDR3 sequences, roughly 34% of which are singletons. The time point: late sampling 161 to 241 days after vaccination in three convalescent patients. As for treatment: roughly 10-day PBMC culture with coronavirus spike peptide pools or control peptides (ViraFEST assay). PBMC cultures, at approximately 2 million cells per well, received 8 to 10 IU/ml IL-2 and about 10 ug/ml peptide pools. For this clonotype: The antigen is undetermined.

The sequences come from CD4+ T cells from blood, cultured in vitro, collected about 7 months after SARS-CoV-2 vaccination. The sequence came from a human donor who had recovered from COVID-19.

CDR3 sequence (DNA): TGTGCCAGCAGCTTAGTGGAGAGAGCCTACGAGCAGTACTTC. This gives the protein CASSLVERAYEQYF. V usage is TRBV7-8 and J usage is TRBJ2-7, with D unresolved. Germline loops: CDR1 SGHVS, CDR2 FQNEAQ. The CDR3 is 14 amino acids. Trimming stripped 1 base from V and 2 bases from J, with 9 bases between.